This TCR beta chain was documented in a study of CD8+CD57+ T cells in acquired aplastic anemia. Study information: Mean DNA quantity obtained from sorted CD4+ and CD8+ cells was about 3.2 ug.

The study profiled TCR beta VDJ and CDR3 using genomic DNA as template. TCRdb passed the reads through MiXCR, listing each CDR3 protein once. In the table there are 150,000 to 200,000 distinct CDR3 sequences, over 60% of which are singletons. V dropped 7 bases and J dropped 8; count of bases not matched to a gene: 4. The CDR3 sequence is 14 residues long. Per the germline V gene, CDR1 is LNHDA and CDR2 is SQIVND (reference sequence). The source material was sorted CD4+, CD8+, or CD8+CD57+ T cells (not recorded which) from PBMCs. The chain is built from TRBV19 and TRBJ1-6; 11 bases align to TRBD1. The receptor comes from a human donor with severe aplastic anemia or a healthy control (not recorded which). The CDR3 DNA reads as TGTGCCAGTATGGGGACAGGGGGGCATTCACCCCTCCACTTT. Translated: CASMGTGGHSPLHF.